These T cell receptor beta chains were read from a single sample in a study of cytomegalovirus exposure and HLA in healthy donors. The table came from immunoSEQ multiplex PCR; TCRdb's copy has only in-frame clones and leaves some out. This table holds 220,000 or so clones, around 73% found once. Sequencing used PBMCs. The receptors derive from a male donor in good health and CMV-seronegative. The CDR3 runs from the conserved cysteine through the conserved F or W. Fields, in order: D gene, clone size, J gene, V gene, CDR3 DNA, CDR3 protein. The D gene is left open where the match is weak. A clone size is listed for some rows: how often the clone was seen (once, few, many), or a class if it is expanded.

TRBD1,-,TRBJ2-2,TRBV6-4,TGTGCCAGCAGTGGACAGGGAAACACCGGGGAGCTGTTTTTT,CASSGQGNTGELFF
TRBD1,-,TRBJ2-2,TRBV19,TGTGCCAGTAGTATTGTCGGGTCAGGGGGAACCGGGGAGCTGTTTTTT,CASSIVGSGGTGELFF
TRBD1,few,TRBJ2-7,TRBV5-1,TGCGCCAGCAGCTTGGCCGCACCGGGACAGCACTACGAGCAGTACTTC,CASSLAAPGQHYEQYF
-,-,TRBJ2-3,TRBV2,TGTGCCAGCAGTCGGGAACTCACAGATACGCAGTATTTT,CASSRELTDTQYF
-,-,TRBJ1-5,TRBV6-5,TGTGCCAGCAGCCCCGACAGCTTCAATCAGCCCCAGCATTTT,CASSPDSFNQPQHF
TRBD1,few,TRBJ2-1,TRBV5-4,TGTGCCAGCAGCTGGGGGACAGGGTGGGGCGGGGGCTCCTACAATGAGCAGTTCTTC,CASSWGTGWGGGSYNEQFF
TRBD2,-,TRBJ2-1,TRBV4-1,TGCGCCAGCAGCCAAGTACTAGCGGGAGGGTCGGGGAATGAGCAGTTCTTC,CASSQVLAGGSGNEQFF
TRBD2,once,TRBJ2-7,TRBV11-2,TGTGCCAGCAGCTCCCGTCCGGGACTAGCGGGATCCTACGAGCAGTACTTC,CASSSRPGLAGSYEQYF
-,-,TRBJ2-1,TRBV10-2,TGCGCCAGCAGTGGGGGTCGGGAGAGCTCCTACAATGAGCAGTTCTTC,CASSGGRESSYNEQFF
-,-,TRBJ2-7,TRBV28,TGTGCCAGCAGTTCAAGCCCCGATCTATACGAGCAGTACTTC,CASSSSPDLYEQYF
TRBD1,-,TRBJ1-1,TRBV4-2,TGTGCCAGCAGCCAAGGTGTACAGGGGGTGGTGAACACTGAAGCTTTCTTT,CASSQGVQGVVNTEAFF
TRBD1,-,TRBJ2-1,TRBV27,TGTGCCAGCAGTAAGACAGGGGGCGTATCCTACAATGAGCAGTTCTTC,CASSKTGGVSYNEQFF
-,-,TRBJ1-6,TRBV13,TGTGCCAGCAGCTCCCCAACGGAGGCGAATTCACCCCTCCACTTT,CASSSPTEANSPLHF
TRBD1,-,TRBJ2-1,TRBV19,TGTGCCAGTAGTATAGTCTCGGGACAGGGCTACAATGAGCAGTTCTTC,CASSIVSGQGYNEQFF
-,-,TRBJ2-2,TRBV9,TGTGCCAGCAGCGTAGCTACCAGGAGGGAGGCCACCGGGGAGCTGTTTTTT,CASSVATRREATGELFF
-,-,TRBJ2-3,TRBV6-1,TGTGCCGGCGAGGGCGGGAACACAGATACGCAGTATTTT,CAGEGGNTDTQYF
-,-,TRBJ1-2,TRBV27,TGTGCCAGCGGTACAGGGTATGGCTACACCTTC,CASGTGYGYTF
-,-,TRBJ2-7,TRBV5-1,TGCGCCAGCAGCTTTGGCGGAGCCTACGAGCAGTACTTC,CASSFGGAYEQYF
TRBD2,-,TRBJ2-2,TRBV5-1,TGCGCCAGCAGCCCGGGACTAGCGAATACCGGGGAGCTGTTTTTT,CASSPGLANTGELFF
-,-,TRBJ2-2,TRBV7-6,TGTGCCAGCAGCTTAGCCGGGGGACCCGGGGAGCTGTTTTTT,CASSLAGGPGELFF
-,-,TRBJ1-5,TRBV5-3,TGTGCCAGAAATATCAAGACTGAGGTTAGCAATCAGCCCCAGCATTTT,CARNIKTEVSNQPQHF
-,-,TRBJ2-5,TRBV5-1,TGCGCCAGCAGCTGGGGGACACCTGAAGAGACCCAGTACTTC,CASSWGTPEETQYF
-,few,TRBJ1-1,TRBV7-3,TGTGCCAGCAGCTTAACAGGGGGTGTGAACACTGAAGCTTTCTTT,CASSLTGGVNTEAFF